The TCR beta chain described here comes from a study of blood T cell repertoires in COVID-19. Turning to the study itself: Samples taken during acute and convalescent COVID-19 were collected in the United States, Italy and Spain.

V dropped 8 bases and J dropped 5; count of bases not matched to a gene: 15. This CDR3 contains 17 residues. The V gene's germline CDR1 is WSHSY and CDR2 SAAADI. Measured with immunoSEQ multiplex PCR; TCRdb has only the in-frame clones, and not every one. In the table there are around 99,000 clones, just over 90% of which are singletons. The sequence was collected from a man aged 45-60 years with acute or convalescent COVID-19. The rearrangement uses TRBV10-2 and TRBJ2-7, with TRBD2 matching over 13 bases. Sequencing was carried out using peripheral blood. CDR3 loop: CASSRGTSGIGPDEQYF. As DNA, the CDR3 is TGCGCCAGCTCTAGAGGGACTAGCGGGATAGGGCCGGACGAGCAGTACTTC.